This T cell receptor (beta chain) was profiled in a study of blood T cell repertoires in COVID-19. Overall study: Nucleic acid was either cDNA or gDNA, and it came from T cells, B-cell-depleted T cells, or PBMCs.

Authors' methods: Amplification with reference gene primers provided the estimates of nucleated cell counts. Generated by immunoSEQ multiplex PCR, the TCRdb table keeps only in-frame clones and is missing some. From that table come the V and J calls and clone size; the DNA was used to work out D and trimming. Here the sample spans about 120,000 clones, 65% to 80% being singletons. V lost 5 bases and J 3 bases, leaving 7 bases between the germline ends. CDR1 is SEHNR and CDR2 is FQNEAQ in the germline V gene (reference sequence). The CDR3 sequence is 12 residues long. This clone has a single count. The gene calls are TRBV7-9 and TRBJ1-2; no clear D gene. The material sequenced was peripheral blood. The sequence derives from a man aged 45-65 years with acute or convalescent COVID-19. The CDR3 is CASSPVYYGYTF. For the CDR3, the DNA is TGTGCCAGCAGCCCAGTTTACTATGGCTACACCTTC.